The clone carrying this TCR beta chain was seen only a few times. The record originates from a study of T-cell reconstitution after alpha-beta-depleted transplantation in children. Molecular barcoding with unique molecular identifiers was used for the TCRbeta library. MiXCR was run by TCRdb on the PCR reads, yielding one entry per CDR3 protein. Of 350,000 to 400,000 distinct CDR3 sequences in the sample, 13% are singletons; the top ten hold 4.3%. CDR1 and CDR2 from the germline V gene are SGHRS and YFSETQ. V was shortened by 1 base and J by 1 base, with 8 bases between the two germline ends. CDR3 length: 15 residues.

The rearrangement links TRBV5-1 to TRBJ2-2, with a tentative D call TRBD1 (5 bases). This sequence was found in a human donor who donated a stem cell graft to a child with Fanconi anemia. Specimen: PBMCs, collected from the stem cell graft. CDR3 amino acids: CASSLFQGNTGELFF. CDR3 DNA: TGCGCCAGCAGCTTGTTCCAGGGGAACACCGGGGAGCTGTTTTTT.